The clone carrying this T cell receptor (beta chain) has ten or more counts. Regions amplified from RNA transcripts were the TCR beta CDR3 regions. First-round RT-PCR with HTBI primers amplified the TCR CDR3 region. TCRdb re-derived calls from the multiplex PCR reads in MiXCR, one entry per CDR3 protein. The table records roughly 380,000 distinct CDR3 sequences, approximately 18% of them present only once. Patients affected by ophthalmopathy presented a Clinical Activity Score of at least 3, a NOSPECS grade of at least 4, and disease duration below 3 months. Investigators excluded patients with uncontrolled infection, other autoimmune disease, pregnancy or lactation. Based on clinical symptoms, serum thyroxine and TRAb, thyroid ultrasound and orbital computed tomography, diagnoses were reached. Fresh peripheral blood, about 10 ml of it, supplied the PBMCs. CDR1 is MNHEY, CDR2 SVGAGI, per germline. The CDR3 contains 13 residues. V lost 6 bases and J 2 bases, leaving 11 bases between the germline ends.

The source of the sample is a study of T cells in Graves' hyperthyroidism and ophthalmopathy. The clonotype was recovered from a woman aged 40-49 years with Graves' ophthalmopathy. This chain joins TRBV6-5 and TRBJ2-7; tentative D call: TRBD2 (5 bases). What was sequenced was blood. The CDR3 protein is CASSFDGAYEQYF. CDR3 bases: TGTGCCAGCAGCTTTGACGGGGCCTACGAGCAGTACTTC.